These 10 T cell receptor beta chains share one sample of origin, sequenced in a study of cytomegalovirus exposure and HLA in healthy donors. The PCR made use of 60 Vbeta and 13 Jbeta primers. This table comes from immunoSEQ multiplex PCR, and its TCRdb copy is limited to in-frame clones, with some not included. Of about 160,000 clones in the sample, roughly 82% were seen once. Sequencing was done on a sample of PBMCs. The receptors stem from a man aged 45-65 years in good health and CMV-seropositive.

The chain couples TRBV19 to TRBJ2-6; 9 bases align to TRBD1. This CDR3 comprises 17 residues. V trimming: 3 bases; J trimming: 2 bases; junction bases outside the gene matches: 5. Germline CDR1 reads LNHDA; CDR2 reads SQIVND (reference sequence). The CDR3, as DNA: TGTGCCAGTAGTATCTCGGGACAGGGCGCTGGGGCCAACGTCCTGACTTTC. Residues: CASSISGQGAGANVLTF.

In the case of this clone: The CDR3 ends on some other residue instead of the conserved phenylalanine or tryptophan, so this is likely a read error. The chain has TRBV28 and TRBJ1-2, with 9 bases fitting TRBD1. The CDR3 contains 15 residues. The germline V gene encodes CDR1 MDHEN and CDR2 SYDVKM. CDR3 residues: CASGLTGGGRYGYTL. In nucleotides, the CDR3 is TGTGCCAGCGGTTTAACAGGGGGCGGGCGGTATGGCTACACCCTC.

The V and J genes are TRBV6-6 and TRBJ1-1; weak D call: TRBD1 (5 bases). CDR1 and CDR2 from the germline V gene are MNHNY and SVGAGI (reference sequence). V lost 8 bases and J lost 11, with 18 bases in between. The CDR3 contains 12 residues. The chain's CDR3 is CASCNPAGKAFF. CDR3 bases: TGTGCCAGCTGTAACCCAGCAGGGAAGGCTTTCTTT.

The genes are TRBV7-9 and TRBJ1-1; D is unresolved. CDR1 is SEHNR and CDR2 is FQNEAQ in the germline V gene (reference sequence). V dropped 5 bases and J dropped 7 bases, with 14 bases sitting between them. There are 13 residues in the CDR3. The CDR3 loop reads CASSTPGGNEAFF. The CDR3 coding sequence is TGTGCCAGCAGCACCCCGGGAGGGAATGAAGCTTTCTTT.

The rearrangement uses TRBV14 and TRBJ1-2, with D unresolved. V lost 3 bases, J lost 8 bases, and 16 bases lay in between. Germline V gives CDR1 SGHDN, CDR2 FVKESK. This CDR3 comprises 14 residues. The CDR3 DNA reads as TGTGCCAGCAGCCATTTTGTAGATGGGCTCGGCTACACCTTC. Residues: CASSHFVDGLGYTF.

This clone was seen a handful of times. This chain uses TRBV9 with TRBJ2-2; 11 positions agree with TRBD2. Per the germline V gene, CDR1 is SGDLS and CDR2 is YYNGEE. V shed 2 bases, J shed 4 bases, and the junction held 1 base outside the gene matches. The length of the CDR3 is 15 residues. CDR3 amino acids: CASSVGTSGTGELFF. CDR3 nucleotide sequence: TGTGCCAGCAGCGTTGGGACTAGCGGCACCGGGGAGCTGTTTTTT.

The table lists this clone with a few counts. The chain carries TRBV4-3 and TRBJ2-7; 7 nucleotides match TRBD2. The CDR3 has 13 amino acids. V shed 0 bases, J shed 9 bases, and the junction held 5 bases outside the gene matches. Germline V gives CDR1 LGHNA, CDR2 YSLEER. In nucleotides, the CDR3 is TGCGCCAGCAGCCAAGATCGTGTAGCGGGGCAGTACTTC. Its translation is CASSQDRVAGQYF.

This clone was detected only a few times. V and J are TRBV7-6 and TRBJ2-7; 10 bases line up with TRBD2. V gave up 8 bases and J gave up 6 bases; unmatched junction bases: 10. Germline values: CDR1 SGHVS, CDR2 FNYEAQ. This CDR3 contains 14 residues. The CDR3 DNA reads TGTGCCAGCGGGACCGGGACTAGCGACGCCGAGCAGTACTTC. Amino acids: CASGTGTSDAEQYF.

V gene TRBV2 combines with J gene TRBJ1-1, with a possible D match to TRBD1 (5 bases). CDR1 is SNHLY, CDR2 FYNNEI, per germline. V dropped 6 bases and J dropped 0 bases, with 14 bases sitting between them. The CDR3 length is 15 residues. This chain's CDR3 is CASRPEGIMNTEAFF. The CDR3 DNA is TGTGCCAGCAGACCGGAGGGGATCATGAACACTGAAGCTTTCTTT. The full variable domain, in which reference TRBV2 and TRBJ1-1 provide the parts outside the CDR3, is EPEVTQTPSHQVTQMGQEVILRCVPISNHLYFYWYRQILGQKVEFLVSFYNNEISEKSEIFDDQFSVERPDGSNFTLKIRSTKLEDSAMYFCASRPEGIMNTEAFFGQGTRLTVV.

As to this clone: At one end the junction does not follow the germline gene, possibly because of a read error. The rearrangement links TRBV30 to TRBJ2-5; no clear D gene. Germline CDR1 GTSNPN, CDR2 SVGIG (reference sequence). This CDR3 has 11 amino acids. CDR3 in amino acids: CARSGIETQYF. Here the CDR3 DNA reads TGTGCCCGGAGTGGTATAGAGACCCAGTACTTC. The complete variable domain, with remaining parts taken from reference TRBV30 and TRBJ2-5, reads SQTIHQWPATLVQPVGSPLSLECTVEGTSNPNLYWYRQAAGRGLQLLFYSVGIGQISSEVPQNLSASRPQDRQFILSSKKLLLSDSGFYLCARSGIETQYFGPGTRLLVL.